The TCR beta chain under discussion was sequenced for a study of blood T cells in healthy people across ages. For this clonotype: As yet, its antigen is unknown.

Next came a second PCR, run for about 7 to 11 cycles, which used a sample-barcoded 5' primer along with a J-beta primer mix. TCRdb passed the 5' RACE reads through MiXCR, listing each CDR3 protein once. This table holds around 940,000 distinct CDR3 sequences, roughly half found once. Looked up from germline, CDR1 is MDHEN and CDR2 is SYDVKM. CDR3 size: 15 residues. Notes on the study in general: With donor CMV status unknown, expanded clonotype changes were possibly confounded. Researchers report that TCR beta diversity correlated strongly with naive T cell percentage.

Sample: blood. The rearrangement links TRBV28 to TRBJ2-5; no firm D call. The end of the DNA fits TRBJ2-7 better, so the J call may be wrong. This clonotype originated in a woman aged 55-70 years in good health. The CDR3 loop is CANSEIGFTQYEQYF. In DNA form, the CDR3 reads TGTGCCAACAGCGAAATAGGATTCACCCAGTACGAGCAGTACTTC.